These 15 T cell receptor beta chains were sequenced from one sample in a study of T cells after yellow fever vaccination. Via MiXCR, TCRdb re-called the 5' RACE reads, giving one row per CDR3 protein. The table records about 130,000 distinct CDR3 sequences, nearly 7.5% of them present only once. The sample here was CD4+ T cells sorted from PBMCs, taken around 10 days after the first yellow fever vaccination. These receptors all come from a man between 18 and 29 years old who received the YFV17D yellow fever vaccine.

At least ten counts were recorded for this clonotype. CDR3 coding DNA: TGTGCCAGCAGTTTCACCAGTCAAAACTACGAGCAGTACTTC. Encoded protein: CASSFTSQNYEQYF. The chain carries TRBV12-3 or TRBV12-4 and TRBJ2-7; D not resolved. The CDR3 consists of 14 residues. The ends were cut back, 3 bases at V and 3 bases at J, with 12 bases in the middle.

V and J are TRBV20-1 and TRBJ2-5; 8 bases match TRBD2. Unmatched junction bases numbered 9, after V lost 5 bases and J lost 7 bases. The CDR3 has 13 residues. Germline V gene data show CDR1 as DFQATT and CDR2 as SNEGSKA (reference sequence). As DNA, the CDR3 is TGCAGTGCTCTCACTGGACTAGCAGGGACCCAGTACTTC. Its protein is CSALTGLAGTQYF.

The sample holds many counts of this clonotype. J is TRBJ1-6 and V is TRBV19; tentatively, D is TRBD1 (5 bases). The V end lost 4 bases, the J end lost 9 bases, and 28 bases lay between the germline ends. The CDR3 consists of 19 residues. Germline V gene lookup returns CDR1 LNHDA and CDR2 SQIVND (reference sequence). The CDR3 sequence is CASSNPAGSTGAGVSPLHF. CDR3 DNA: TGTGCCAGTAGTAACCCCGCGGGCTCCACAGGAGCCGGGGTTTCACCCCTCCACTTT.

This clonotype was observed many times. The chain carries TRBV4-3 and TRBJ1-2; D is unclear. The CDR3 contains 13 residues. Deletions cut 0 bases from V and 2 bases from J, with 4 bases between. CDR1 and CDR2 (germline): LGHNA, YSLEER. The DNA of the CDR3 is TGCGCCAGCAGCCAAGAACAGAACTATGGCTACACCTTC. Amino acid sequence: CASSQEQNYGYTF.

This clonotype showed up many times. The chain has TRBV12-3 or TRBV12-4 and TRBJ1-5, with D unclear. Trimming shortened V by 4 bases and J by 11 bases, and 12 bases separated the two germline ends. CDR3 size: 12 residues. Here the CDR3 DNA reads TGTGCCAGCAGTTCCCCGAGTCGGGCCCAGCATTTT. This codes for CASSSPSRAQHF.

This clonotype occurred many times. V gene TRBV15 combines with J gene TRBJ1-4; D remains unclear. The germline gives CDR1 LNHNV, CDR2 YYDKDF (reference sequence). Trimming removed 0 bases from V and 7 bases from J, with 15 bases in between. The CDR3 is 16 amino acids. The CDR3 bases are TGTGCCACCAGCAGAGATCGTGGAGGGTCGGGTGAAAAACTGTTTTTT. This gives the protein CATSRDRGGSGEKLFF.

This clonotype was recorded a few times. The chain joins TRBV12-3 or TRBV12-4 to TRBJ1-6; the D gene is possibly TRBD1 (5 bases). Trimming took 5 bases from V and 8 from J, leaving 16 bases between them. CDR3 size: 15 residues. CDR3 coding DNA: TGTGCCAGCAGTCGAGACTCAGGGTGGCATTCACCCCTCCACTTT. Protein sequence: CASSRDSGWHSPLHF.

This rearrangement joins TRBV4-3 to TRBJ2-3; D may correspond to TRBD1 or TRBD2 (6 bases each). The germline V and J ends were trimmed by 1 base and 8 bases, with 13 bases remaining between them. This CDR3 is 14 amino acids long. CDR1 and CDR2 from the germline V gene are LGHNA and YSLEER. CDR3 loop: CASSQAPGAGTQYF. CDR3 bases: TGCGCCAGCAGCCAAGCCCCGGGGGCCGGTACGCAGTATTTT.

Regarding this clonotype: This may be a read error, as it is one base from a much larger clone. The conserved closing phenylalanine or tryptophan is absent in this CDR3, likely reflecting a read error. The CDR3 is CASSPLADTQYL. The CDR3 bases are TGTGCCAGCAGCCCACTAGCAGATACGCAGTATTTG. The chain couples TRBV7-2 to TRBJ2-3; D might be TRBD2 (5 bases). Germline assignment: CDR1 SGHTA and CDR2 FQGNSA. V lost 5 bases and J lost 4, with 7 bases in between. The CDR3 runs to 12 residues.

This clonotype was found a few times. The rearrangement links TRBV5-4 to TRBJ2-5; D gene unclear. With 4 bases removed from V and 3 bases from J, the gap between germline ends came to 19 bases. CDR3 length equals 16 residues. Germline CDR1 reads SGHNT; CDR2 reads YYREEE (reference sequence). DNA of the CDR3: TGTGCCAGCAGCCCCGGCGGTAGCCTTGGGGAAGAGACCCAGTACTTC. It translates to CASSPGGSLGEETQYF.

The sample holds many counts of this clonotype. CDR3 residues: CASSPRGPDRQYF. DNA for the CDR3: TGTGCCAGCAGCCCCAGGGGTCCGGATCGGCAGTACTTC. This chain links TRBV12-3 or TRBV12-4 with TRBJ2-7, with a weak D call TRBD1 (6 bases). The ends were cut back, 6 bases at V and 9 bases at J, with 18 bases in the middle. There are 13 residues in the CDR3.

This clonotype was detected many times. This rearrangement joins TRBV29-1 to TRBJ1-2, with D unresolved. V dropped 0 bases and J dropped 6 bases, with 11 bases sitting between them. CDR3 size: 13 residues. Per germline, CDR1 SQVTM and CDR2 ANQGSEA. The CDR3 reads CSVEEIYFNGYTF. The CDR3 region has the DNA TGCAGCGTTGAAGAAATCTATTTTAATGGCTACACCTTC.

This clonotype was detected ten times or more. The CDR3 spells CASSFGEGYTF. The CDR3 DNA follows: TGTGCCAGCAGTTTTGGCGAGGGCTACACCTTC. The chain is built from TRBV12-3 or TRBV12-4 and TRBJ1-2; no reliable D call. CDR3 length: 11 amino acids. Trimming took off 3 bases at V and 8 bases at J, with 7 bases between the two ends.

There are a few counts of this clonotype. The gene calls are TRBV7-2 and TRBJ2-2, with D unclear. Germline CDR1 is SGHTA and CDR2 is FQGNSA. This CDR3 region has 12 residues. V was pared by 5 bases and J by 8 bases, with 9 bases between. This CDR3 is CASSHLTGELFF. As DNA, the CDR3 is TGTGCCAGCAGCCACTTGACAGGGGAGCTGTTTTTT.

This clonotype showed up many times. The V and J genes are TRBV18 and TRBJ2-6; D uncertain. With 5 bases removed from V and 0 bases from J, the gap between germline ends came to 5 bases. The CDR3 loop spans 14 amino acids. Germline CDR1 KGHSH, CDR2 LQKENI. Here the CDR3 DNA reads TGTGCCAGCTCAGCCCCCTCTGGGGCCAACGTCCTGACTTTC. This encodes CASSAPSGANVLTF.